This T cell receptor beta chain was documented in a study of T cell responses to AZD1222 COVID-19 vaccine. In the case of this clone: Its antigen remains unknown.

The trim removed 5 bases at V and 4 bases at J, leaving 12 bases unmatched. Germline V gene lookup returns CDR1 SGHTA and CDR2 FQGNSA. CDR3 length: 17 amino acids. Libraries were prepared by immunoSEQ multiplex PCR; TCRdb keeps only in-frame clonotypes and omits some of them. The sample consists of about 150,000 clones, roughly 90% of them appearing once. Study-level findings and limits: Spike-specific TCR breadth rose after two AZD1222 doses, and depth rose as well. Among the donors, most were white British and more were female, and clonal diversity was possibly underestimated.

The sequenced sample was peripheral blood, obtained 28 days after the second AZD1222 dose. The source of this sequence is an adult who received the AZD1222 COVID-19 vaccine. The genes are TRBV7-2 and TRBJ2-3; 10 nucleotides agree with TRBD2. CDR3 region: CASSVSGRRRGSDTQYF. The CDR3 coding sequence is TGTGCCAGCAGCGTTAGCGGGAGGCGCCGGGGGTCAGATACGCAGTATTTT.